The 21 T cell receptor beta chains below were found in one sample sequenced in a study of blood T cell repertoires in COVID-19. Sequencing was performed with immunoSEQ multiplex PCR; in TCRdb, only in-frame clones are kept and a portion is missing. The table has tens of thousands of clones, 80% to 85% seen once. Sequencing was done on a sample of peripheral blood. The receptor source for this set is a human donor in a cohort sampled during active COVID-19.

The rearrangement links TRBV2 to TRBJ1-1; 10 bases are shared with TRBD1. CDR1 is SNHLY, CDR2 FYNNEI, per germline. V was pared by 5 bases and J by 5 bases, with 8 bases of the junction left unmatched. This CDR3 spans 15 amino acids. This CDR3 is CASSNRDRGGTEAFF. The DNA for the CDR3 is TGTGCCAGCAGTAATCGGGACAGGGGTGGGACTGAAGCTTTCTTT. Variable domain in full (rest from reference TRBV2 and TRBJ1-1): EPEVTQTPSHQVTQMGQEVILRCVPISNHLYFYWYRQILGQKVEFLVSFYNNEISEKSEIFDDQFSVERPDGSNFTLKIRSTKLEDSAMYFCASSNRDRGGTEAFFGQGTRLTVV.

In its sample, this clone was seen a few times. The rearrangement joins TRBV5-1 to TRBJ1-2, with a weak D call TRBD1 (5 bases). Germline V gives CDR1 SGHRS, CDR2 YFSETQ. V lost 0 bases and J lost 6, with 9 bases in between. CDR3 length equals 13 residues. The CDR3 loop is CASSLGQPNGYTF. The DNA of the CDR3 is TGCGCCAGCAGCTTGGGACAGCCCAATGGCTACACCTTC. The entire variable domain, with the rest obtained from reference TRBV5-1 and TRBJ1-2, is as follows: KAGVTQTPRYLIKTRGQQVTLSCSPISGHRSVSWYQQTPGQGLQFLFEYFSETQRNKGNFPGRFSGRQFSNSRSEMNVSTLELGDSALYLCASSLGQPNGYTFGSGTRLTVV.

The rearrangement joins TRBV5-6 to TRBJ2-7, with TRBD1 identical over 10 bases. Trimming at V came to 2 bases and at J to 1 base, leaving 3 bases not matched to a gene. The germline V gene encodes CDR1 SGHDT and CDR2 YYEEEE. This CDR3 comprises 15 residues. As DNA, the CDR3 is TGTGCCAGCAGCTTCGGGACAGGGGCGTCCTACGAGCAGTACTTC. Its protein product is CASSFGTGASYEQYF. The complete variable domain, with remaining parts taken from reference TRBV5-6 and TRBJ2-7, reads DAGVTQSPTHLIKTRGQQVTLRCSPKSGHDTVSWYQQALGQGPQFIFQYYEEEERQRGNFPDRFSGHQFPNYSSELNVNALLLGDSALYLCASSFGTGASYEQYFGPGTRLTVT.

This clone was recorded once. The rearrangement uses TRBV18 and TRBJ1-1; perhaps TRBD1 as D (5 bases). Germline loops: CDR1 KGHSH, CDR2 LQKENI. The CDR3 runs to 15 residues. Deletions cut 0 bases from V and 0 bases from J, with 8 bases between. The CDR3, as DNA: TGTGCCAGCTCACCACCACTGACAGTGAACACTGAAGCTTTCTTT. Translation gives CASSPPLTVNTEAFF.

This clone was seen more than once but under ten times. V usage is TRBV4-3 and J usage is TRBJ2-3, with TRBD2 matching over 11 bases. Trimming removed 1 base from V and 5 bases from J; junction bases left unmatched: 8. The CDR3 runs 17 residues. Germline V gene sequence: CDR1 LGHNA, CDR2 YSLEER. The CDR3 nucleotides read TGCGCCAGCAGCCAAGTGTTTAGCGGGGGGGCAAAAGATACGCAGTATTTT. It specifies CASSQVFSGGAKDTQYF.

This chain links TRBV5-4 with TRBJ1-2; D gene ambiguous. V lost 3 bases and J lost 8, with 8 bases in between. The CDR3 totals 11 residues. CDR1 is SGHNT, CDR2 YYREEE, per germline (reference sequence). CDR3 DNA: TGTGCCAGCAGCTCCTCCGTGGGCTACACCTTC. Residues: CASSSSVGYTF.

V and J are TRBV5-1 and TRBJ1-6; 8 bases map to TRBD1. CDR1 is SGHRS and CDR2 is YFSETQ in the germline V gene. V was clipped by 4 bases and J by 5 bases; unmatched bases: 2. The length of the CDR3 is 14 residues. CDR3 in amino acids: CASSRTGNNSPLHF. In DNA form, the CDR3 reads TGCGCCAGCAGCAGGACAGGGAATAATTCACCCCTCCACTTT. Filled out from reference TRBV5-1 and TRBJ1-6, the complete variable domain reads KAGVTQTPRYLIKTRGQQVTLSCSPISGHRSVSWYQQTPGQGLQFLFEYFSETQRNKGNFPGRFSGRQFSNSRSEMNVSTLELGDSALYLCASSRTGNNSPLHFGNGTRLTVT.

This clone appeared a single time. The rearrangement links TRBV2 to TRBJ1-3; the D is unclear. The germline V gene has CDR1 SNHLY and CDR2 FYNNEI. V lost 1 base and J lost 4, with 11 bases in between. The CDR3 runs 15 residues. In DNA, the CDR3 is TGTGCCAGCAGTGAAGGCAGTGCTTACGGAAACACCATATATTTT. It specifies CASSEGSAYGNTIYF.

The V gene is TRBV19, the J gene TRBJ1-1; perhaps TRBD1 as D (5 bases). CDR1 and CDR2 from the germline V gene are LNHDA and SQIVND (reference sequence). The CDR3 covers 14 residues. V lost 2 bases and J lost 5, with 12 bases in between. The CDR3 DNA is TGTGCCAGTAGTATATTGATGGGGGGGACTGAAGCTTTCTTT. Amino acid sequence: CASSILMGGTEAFF.

J is TRBJ2-5 and V is TRBV5-5; 9 bases match TRBD1. V gave up 4 bases and J gave up 5 bases; unmatched junction bases: 9. The germline V gene encodes CDR1 SGHKS and CDR2 YYEKEE (reference sequence). CDR3 size: 15 residues. The CDR3 is CASSLGTGYRETQYF. The CDR3 DNA reads TGTGCCAGCAGCCTCGGGACAGGGTATAGGGAGACCCAGTACTTC.

V usage is TRBV3-1 (or the pseudogene TRBV3-2) and J usage is TRBJ1-6; no reliable D call. This CDR3 contains 13 residues. V was cut by 1 base and J by 13 bases, with 11 bases left in between. Per the germline V gene, CDR1 is LGHDT and CDR2 is YNNKEL (reference sequence). The CDR3 loop is CASSQGAGGPLHF. The CDR3 bases are TGTGCCAGCAGCCAAGGGGCGGGAGGGCCCCTCCACTTT.

The V and J genes are TRBV5-4 and TRBJ1-1; perhaps TRBD1 as D (6 bases). CDR1 and CDR2 from the germline V gene are SGHNT and YYREEE (reference sequence). The CDR3 loop spans 14 amino acids. V lost 0 bases and J lost 5, with 11 bases in between. CDR3 nucleotide sequence: TGTGCCAGCAGCTTGGGGGGGGGCGGAACTGAAGCTTTCTTT. This sequence encodes CASSLGGGGTEAFF.

The chain carries TRBV6-6 and TRBJ2-6; maybe TRBD2 (5 bases). Between the trimmed V and J ends, which lost 7 bases and 0 bases, there was a span of 7 bases. This CDR3 spans 14 amino acids. Germline V gene data show CDR1 as MNHNY and CDR2 as SVGAGI (reference sequence). CDR3 sequence reads: CASIRGSGANVLTF. The CDR3 region has the DNA TGTGCCAGCATCCGGGGCTCTGGGGCCAACGTCCTGACTTTC.

The chain couples TRBV4-1 to TRBJ1-2; no firm D call. V lost 1 base to trimming and J lost 7 bases, with 13 bases between them. The CDR3 covers 14 residues. Germline values: CDR1 MGHRA, CDR2 YSYEKL. The CDR3 region is CASSQVSPERGYTF. Here the CDR3 DNA reads TGCGCCAGCAGCCAAGTTTCCCCGGAGCGTGGCTACACCTTC.

J is TRBJ1-5 and V is TRBV28; no clear D gene. The germline V and J ends were trimmed by 5 bases and 3 bases, with 17 bases remaining between them. The CDR3 is made up of 16 amino acids. Germline CDR1 reads MDHEN; CDR2 reads SYDVKM. The CDR3 loop is CASSLSWVRFNQPQHF. CDR3 bases: TGTGCCAGCAGTCTTAGTTGGGTGAGGTTCAATCAGCCCCAGCATTTT.

This chain links TRBV5-1 with TRBJ1-1, with TRBD1 matching over 8 bases. J lost 2 bases, V lost 6 bases, and 6 bases had no gene match. Germline assignment: CDR1 SGHRS and CDR2 YFSETQ. The CDR3 runs to 14 residues. This CDR3 reads CASTLTGVNTEAFF. CDR3 DNA sequence: TGCGCCAGCACCCTGACAGGGGTTAACACTGAAGCTTTCTTT.

This chain joins TRBV2 and TRBJ1-6, with D perhaps TRBD1 (5 bases). This CDR3 comprises 15 residues. V shed 2 bases and J shed 6 bases, with 11 bases lying between them. Germline assignment: CDR1 SNHLY and CDR2 FYNNEI. The CDR3 DNA is TGTGCCAGCAGTGAACAGGGTTCGGGTAATTCACCCCTCCACTTT. The encoded protein is CASSEQGSGNSPLHF.

This clone came up a few times. This chain uses TRBV19 with TRBJ1-2; 7 bases match TRBD1. The trim removed 6 bases at V and 4 bases at J, leaving 11 bases unmatched. There are 15 residues in the CDR3. CDR1 and CDR2 (germline): LNHDA, SQIVND (reference sequence). The CDR3 DNA sequence: TGTGCCAGTAGCATACAAGTTGGGACAGCCTATGGCTACACCTTC. This encodes CASSIQVGTAYGYTF.

The CDR3 coding sequence is TGTGCCACCAGGGCCCCGACTAGCGGAAGTGTTACAGATACGCAGTATTTT. This encodes CATRAPTSGSVTDTQYF. The V and J genes are TRBV24-1 and TRBJ2-3; 9 nucleotides line up with TRBD2. J gave up 3 bases and V 7 bases, and 13 bases lay outside the gene matches. The germline CDR1 and CDR2 sequences are KGHDR and SFDVKD. The CDR3 spans 17 residues.

This chain links TRBV2 with TRBJ1-5, with 10 bases matching TRBD1. Germline V lookup: CDR1 SNHLY, CDR2 FYNNEI. The CDR3 is 17 residues long. J gave up 7 bases and V 2 bases, and 11 bases lay outside the gene matches. CDR3 protein: CASSETGQGLRGQPQHF. The CDR3 region has the DNA TGTGCCAGCAGTGAAACGGGACAGGGGCTCCGAGGACAGCCCCAGCATTTT.

This chain links TRBV2 with TRBJ1-5; TRBD1 agrees at 7 bases. CDR1 and CDR2 (germline): SNHLY, FYNNEI. With V trimmed by 4 bases and J by 6 bases, 6 bases remained unmatched. The length of the CDR3 is 14 residues. Here the CDR3 reads CASSGQGRGQPQHF. CDR3 bases: TGTGCCAGCAGTGGACAGGGCCGCGGTCAGCCCCAGCATTTT. The full variable domain, in which reference TRBV2 and TRBJ1-5 provide the parts outside the CDR3, is EPEVTQTPSHQVTQMGQEVILRCVPISNHLYFYWYRQILGQKVEFLVSFYNNEISEKSEIFDDQFSVERPDGSNFTLKIRSTKLEDSAMYFCASSGQGRGQPQHFGDGTRLSIL.